This TCR beta chain was retrieved from a study of human T cells and chemical hapten exposure. Time point here: patch test 3, about 24 weeks after DPC sensitization. As for treatment: therapeutic diphenylcyclopropenone sensitization with weekly scalp DPC. This clonotype was seen more than once but under ten times. In TCRdb, the RACE reads were re-called with MiXCR into one record per CDR3 protein. Of about 64,000 distinct CDR3 sequences listed, about 11% are singletons. Specimen: whole blood, collected in connection with sensitization to the hapten diphenylcyclopropenone (DPC). This clonotype originated in a woman between 25 and 40 years old with alopecia areata. Some clones in this sample may be carry-over from other donors' samples.

For the CDR3, the DNA is TGTGCCAGCAGCTTAGGTCTCCAAACAGCCATATATTTT. Translating gives CASSLGLQTAIYF. V gene TRBV7-2 combines with J gene TRBJ1-3; no clear D. The ends were cut back, 1 base at V and 11 bases at J, with 12 bases in the middle. The CDR3 covers 13 residues. CDR1 is SGHTA, CDR2 FQGNSA, per germline.